This TCR beta chain appears in the sequencing data of a study of T cells after yellow fever vaccination. Germline trimming cut 8 bases from V and 7 bases from J; bases unmatched to any gene: 3. The CDR3 is 14 residues long. Looked up from germline, CDR1 is SGHTA and CDR2 is FQGNSA. TCRdb redid the calling of the 5' RACE reads with MiXCR, one entry per CDR3 protein. The sample lists some 670,000 distinct CDR3 sequences, 10% to 15% occurring once. V usage is TRBV7-2 and J usage is TRBJ1-6; 12 bases match TRBD1. The receptor comes from a man aged 25 to 45 who received the YFV17D yellow fever vaccine. The sample consisted of PBMCs, taken on the day of the yellow fever booster vaccination. The CDR3 sequence: CASRDRGQNSPLHF. Written as DNA, the CDR3 is TGTGCCAGCCGGGACAGGGGGCAAAATTCACCCCTCCACTTT.